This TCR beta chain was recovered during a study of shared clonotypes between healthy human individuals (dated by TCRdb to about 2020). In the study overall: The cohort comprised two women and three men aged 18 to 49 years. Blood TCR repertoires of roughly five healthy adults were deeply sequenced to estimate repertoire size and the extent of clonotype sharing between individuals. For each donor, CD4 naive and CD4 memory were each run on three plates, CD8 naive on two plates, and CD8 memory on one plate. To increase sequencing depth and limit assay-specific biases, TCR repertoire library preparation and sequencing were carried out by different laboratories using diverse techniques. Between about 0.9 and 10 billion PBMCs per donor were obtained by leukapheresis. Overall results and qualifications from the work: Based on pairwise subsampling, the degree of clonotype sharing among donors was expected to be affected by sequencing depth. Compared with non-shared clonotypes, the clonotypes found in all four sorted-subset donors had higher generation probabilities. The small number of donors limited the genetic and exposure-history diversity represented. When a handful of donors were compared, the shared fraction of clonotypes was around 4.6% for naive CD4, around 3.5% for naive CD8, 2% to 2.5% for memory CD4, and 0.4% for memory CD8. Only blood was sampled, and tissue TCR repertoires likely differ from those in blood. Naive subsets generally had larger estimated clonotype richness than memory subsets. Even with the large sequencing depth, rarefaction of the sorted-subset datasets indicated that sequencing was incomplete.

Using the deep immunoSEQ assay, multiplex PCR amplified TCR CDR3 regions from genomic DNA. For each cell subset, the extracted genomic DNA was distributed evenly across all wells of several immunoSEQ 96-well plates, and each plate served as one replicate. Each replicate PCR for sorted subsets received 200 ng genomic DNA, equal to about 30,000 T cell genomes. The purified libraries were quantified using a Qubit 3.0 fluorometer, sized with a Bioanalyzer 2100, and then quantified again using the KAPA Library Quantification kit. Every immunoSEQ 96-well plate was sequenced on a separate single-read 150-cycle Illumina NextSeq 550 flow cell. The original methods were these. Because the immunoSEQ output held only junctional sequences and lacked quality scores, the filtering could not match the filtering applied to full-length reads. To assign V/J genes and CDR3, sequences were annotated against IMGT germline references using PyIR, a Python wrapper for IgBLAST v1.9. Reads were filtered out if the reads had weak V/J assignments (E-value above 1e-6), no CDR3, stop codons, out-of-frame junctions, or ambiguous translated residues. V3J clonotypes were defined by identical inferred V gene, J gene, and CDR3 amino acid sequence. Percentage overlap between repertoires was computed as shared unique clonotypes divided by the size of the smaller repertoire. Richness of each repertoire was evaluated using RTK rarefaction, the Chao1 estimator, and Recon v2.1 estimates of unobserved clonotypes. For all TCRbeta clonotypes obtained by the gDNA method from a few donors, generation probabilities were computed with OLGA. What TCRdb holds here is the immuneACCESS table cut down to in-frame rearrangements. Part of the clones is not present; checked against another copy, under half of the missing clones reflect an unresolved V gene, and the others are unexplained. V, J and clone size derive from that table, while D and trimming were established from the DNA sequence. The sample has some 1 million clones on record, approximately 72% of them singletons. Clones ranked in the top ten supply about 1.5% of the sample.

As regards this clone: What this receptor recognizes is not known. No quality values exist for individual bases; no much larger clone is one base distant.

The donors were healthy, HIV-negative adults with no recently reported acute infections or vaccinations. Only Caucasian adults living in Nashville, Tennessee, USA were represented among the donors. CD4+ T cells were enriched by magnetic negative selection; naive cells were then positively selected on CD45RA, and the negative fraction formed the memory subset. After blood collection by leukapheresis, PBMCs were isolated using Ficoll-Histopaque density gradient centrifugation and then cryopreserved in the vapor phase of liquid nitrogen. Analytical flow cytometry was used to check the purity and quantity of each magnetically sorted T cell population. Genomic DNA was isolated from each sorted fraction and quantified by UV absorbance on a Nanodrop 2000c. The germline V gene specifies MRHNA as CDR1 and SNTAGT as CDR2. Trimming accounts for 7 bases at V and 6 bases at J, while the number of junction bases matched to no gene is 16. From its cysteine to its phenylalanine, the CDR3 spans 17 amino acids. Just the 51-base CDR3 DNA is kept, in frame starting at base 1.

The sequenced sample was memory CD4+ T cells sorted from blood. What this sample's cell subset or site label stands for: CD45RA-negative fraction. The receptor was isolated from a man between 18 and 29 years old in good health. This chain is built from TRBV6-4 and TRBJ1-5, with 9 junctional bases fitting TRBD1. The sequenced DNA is TGTGCCAGCAATAACCCGGGACAGGGCCTTCCCCGTCAGCCCCAGCATTTT. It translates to CASNNPGQGLPRQPQHF.